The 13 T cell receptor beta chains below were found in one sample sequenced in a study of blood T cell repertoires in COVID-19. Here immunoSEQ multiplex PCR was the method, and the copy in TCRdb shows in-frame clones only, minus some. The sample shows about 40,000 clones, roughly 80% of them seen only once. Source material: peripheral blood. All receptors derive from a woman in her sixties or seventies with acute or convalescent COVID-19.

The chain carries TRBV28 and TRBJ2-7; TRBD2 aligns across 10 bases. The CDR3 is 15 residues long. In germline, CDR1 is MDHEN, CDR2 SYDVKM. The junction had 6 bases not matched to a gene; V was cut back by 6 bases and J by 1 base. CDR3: CASSQASGGSYEQYF. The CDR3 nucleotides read TGTGCCAGCAGCCAAGCTAGCGGGGGATCCTACGAGCAGTACTTC.

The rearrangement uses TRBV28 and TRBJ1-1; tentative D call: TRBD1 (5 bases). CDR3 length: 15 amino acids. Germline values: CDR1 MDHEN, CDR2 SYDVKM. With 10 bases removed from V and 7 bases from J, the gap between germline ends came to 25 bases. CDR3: CATASGPRGGLEAFF. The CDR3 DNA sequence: TGTGCCACCGCCTCTGGGCCTAGGGGAGGGCTTGAAGCTTTCTTT.

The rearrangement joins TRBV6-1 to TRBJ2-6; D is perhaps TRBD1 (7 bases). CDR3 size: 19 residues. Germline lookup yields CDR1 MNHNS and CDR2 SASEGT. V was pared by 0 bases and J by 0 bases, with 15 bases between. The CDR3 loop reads CASSEAGGQTNSGANVLTF. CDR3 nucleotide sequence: TGTGCCAGCAGTGAAGCGGGGGGACAGACGAACTCTGGGGCCAACGTCCTGACTTTC.

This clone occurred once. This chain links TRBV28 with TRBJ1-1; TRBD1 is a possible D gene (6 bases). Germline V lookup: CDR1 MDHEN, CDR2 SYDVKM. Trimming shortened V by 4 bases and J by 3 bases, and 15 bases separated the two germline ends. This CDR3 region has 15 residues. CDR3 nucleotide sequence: TGTGCCAGCAGTTCAAACGGACAGTCCTACACTGAAGCTTTCTTT. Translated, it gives CASSSNGQSYTEAFF.

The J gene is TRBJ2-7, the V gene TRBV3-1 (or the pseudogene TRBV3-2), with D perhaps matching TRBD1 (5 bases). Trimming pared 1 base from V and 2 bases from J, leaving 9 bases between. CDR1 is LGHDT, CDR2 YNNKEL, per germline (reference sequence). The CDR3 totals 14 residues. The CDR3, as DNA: TGTGCCAGCAGCCAAGGTATAGGGGCCTACGAGCAGTACTTC. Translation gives CASSQGIGAYEQYF.

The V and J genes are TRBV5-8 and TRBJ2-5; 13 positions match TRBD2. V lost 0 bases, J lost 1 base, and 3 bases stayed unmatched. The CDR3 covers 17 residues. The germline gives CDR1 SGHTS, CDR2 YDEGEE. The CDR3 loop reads CASSLGLAGGTQETQYF. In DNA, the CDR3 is TGTGCCAGCAGCTTGGGACTAGCGGGAGGCACCCAAGAGACCCAGTACTTC.

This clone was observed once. The CDR3 sequence: CASSYSDSLGEKLFF. As DNA, the CDR3 is TGTGCCAGCAGTTACTCGGACAGCCTGGGGGAAAAACTGTTTTTT. The chain employs TRBV6-5 and TRBJ1-4; D might be TRBD1 (6 bases). Germline V gives CDR1 MNHEY, CDR2 SVGAGI. The CDR3 covers 15 residues. The V gene lost 0 bases and the J gene lost 8 bases, with 13 bases spanning the gap.

The CDR3 loop reads CASSYGQGLNTEAFF. As DNA, the CDR3 is TGTGCCAGCAGTTATGGCCAGGGTTTGAACACTGAAGCTTTCTTT. The chain couples TRBV6-5 to TRBJ1-1; perhaps TRBD1 as D (5 bases). The CDR3 spans 15 residues. The V gene lost 3 bases and the J gene lost 0 bases, with 11 bases spanning the gap. Germline V CDR1 and CDR2: MNHEY, SVGAGI.

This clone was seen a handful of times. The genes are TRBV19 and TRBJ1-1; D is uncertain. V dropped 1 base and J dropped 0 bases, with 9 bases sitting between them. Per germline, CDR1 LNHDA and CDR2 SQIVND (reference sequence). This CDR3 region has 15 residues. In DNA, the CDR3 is TGTGCCAGTAGTATAGCGAGTATGGTGAACACTGAAGCTTTCTTT. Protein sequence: CASSIASMVNTEAFF.

CDR3 sequence (DNA): TGTGCCACCAGCAGAGATAGACAGGGTACCACCGGGGAGCTGTTTTTT. Residues: CATSRDRQGTTGELFF. This chain joins TRBV15 and TRBJ2-2; TRBD1 aligns across 7 bases. The length of the CDR3 is 16 residues. Germline V gene data show CDR1 as LNHNV and CDR2 as YYDKDF (reference sequence). Trimming at V came to 0 bases and at J to 4 bases, leaving 5 bases not matched to a gene.

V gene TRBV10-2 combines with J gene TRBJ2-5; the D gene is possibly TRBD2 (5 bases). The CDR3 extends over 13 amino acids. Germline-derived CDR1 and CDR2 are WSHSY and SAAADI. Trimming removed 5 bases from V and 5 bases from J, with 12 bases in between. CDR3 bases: TGCGCCAGCAGTTGGTCCCGAGGGGAGACCCAGTACTTC. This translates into CASSWSRGETQYF.

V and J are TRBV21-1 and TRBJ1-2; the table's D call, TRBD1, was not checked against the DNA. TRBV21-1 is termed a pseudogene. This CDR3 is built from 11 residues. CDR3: CASSSRGGYTF. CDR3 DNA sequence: TGTGCCAGCAGCAGCAGGGGTGGCTACACCTTC.

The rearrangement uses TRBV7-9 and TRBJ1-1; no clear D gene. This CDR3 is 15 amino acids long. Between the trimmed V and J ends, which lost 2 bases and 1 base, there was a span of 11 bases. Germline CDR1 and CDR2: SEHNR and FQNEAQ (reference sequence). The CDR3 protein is CASSLIAVGNTEAFF. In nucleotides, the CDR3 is TGTGCCAGCAGCTTAATTGCAGTTGGGAACACTGAAGCTTTCTTT.